A single sample gave rise to the 26 T cell receptor beta chains below, sequenced in a study of OX40 agonist ivuxolimab in advanced cancers. Profiled with immunoSEQ multiplex PCR; TCRdb holds only in-frame clones, not every one. The data show about 42,000 clones, 70% to 90% seen once. The source material was CD4+ or CD8+ T cells sorted from blood, sampled in a trial of the OX40 agonist ivuxolimab. The receptors were sampled from an adult with an advanced solid tumor such as melanoma, head and neck, liver or kidney cancer.

The CDR3: CASSQDPGGRGYTF. Here the CDR3 DNA reads TGCGCCAGCAGCCAAGATCCAGGGGGCCGGGGCTACACCTTC. This chain links TRBV4-3 with TRBJ1-2; 8 bases are a match to TRBD1. The length of the CDR3 is 14 residues. Germline loops: CDR1 LGHNA, CDR2 YSLEER. Trimming at V came to 0 bases and at J to 8 bases, leaving 5 bases not matched to a gene.

J is TRBJ2-7 and V is TRBV10-3, with unresolved D. V lost 1 base and J lost 1, with 11 bases in between. Germline V lookup: CDR1 ENHRY, CDR2 SYGVKD. This CDR3 spans 15 amino acids. CDR3 in amino acids: CAISELTIASYEQYF. In nucleotides, the CDR3 is TGTGCCATCAGTGAGTTGACGATCGCTTCCTACGAGCAGTACTTC.

The genes are TRBV7-9 and TRBJ1-1; D is unclear. Germline lookup yields CDR1 SEHNR and CDR2 FQNEAQ (reference sequence). V lost 6 bases and J lost 5, with 19 bases in between. CDR3 length equals 15 residues. The CDR3 loop reads CASSTHTSISTEAFF. In DNA, the CDR3 is TGTGCCAGCAGTACACATACATCCATATCAACTGAAGCTTTCTTT.

Concerning this clone itself: The sample has other DNA sequences that encode this CDR3 too. The chain combines TRBV27 with TRBJ1-1; the D gene is possibly TRBD1 (5 bases). Trimming pared 2 bases from V and 4 bases from J, leaving 8 bases between. Germline loops: CDR1 MNHEY, CDR2 SMNVEV (reference sequence). This CDR3 comprises 13 residues. The CDR3 protein is CASSLGGGTEAFF. The CDR3 DNA follows: TGTGCCAGCAGTTTAGGGGGTGGCACTGAAGCTTTCTTT.

The rearrangement uses TRBV28 and TRBJ1-1; possibly TRBD1 for D (5 bases). CDR1 MDHEN and CDR2 SYDVKM come from the germline V gene. The CDR3 runs to 13 residues. With 3 bases removed from V and 11 bases from J, the gap between germline ends came to 16 bases. The CDR3 protein is CASSLGVLVKAFF. The CDR3 DNA is TGTGCCAGCAGTTTGGGGGTGCTGGTTAAGGCTTTCTTT.

The genes are TRBV5-1 and TRBJ2-1; 11 bases are a match to TRBD2. This CDR3 has 16 residues. Germline trimming cut 1 base from V and 7 bases from J; bases unmatched to any gene: 7. CDR1 is SGHRS and CDR2 is YFSETQ in the germline V gene. In DNA, the CDR3 is TGCGCCAGCAGCTTGTTAACTAGCGGGAGTCTTAATGAGCAGTTCTTC. Its translation: CASSLLTSGSLNEQFF.

This sequence joins TRBV2 and TRBJ2-7; 9 positions agree with TRBD1. Trimming removed 4 bases from V and 0 bases from J; junction bases left unmatched: 7. The germline CDR1 and CDR2 sequences are SNHLY and FYNNEI. The CDR3 is 16 residues long. The CDR3 reads CASSVAGQGTSYEQYF. Written as DNA, the CDR3 is TGTGCCAGCAGTGTTGCGGGACAGGGCACCTCCTACGAGCAGTACTTC.

This clone rates as medium-sized. The rearrangement joins TRBV19 to TRBJ2-1; D is perhaps TRBD1 (6 bases). CDR1 and CDR2 (germline): LNHDA, SQIVND (reference sequence). The V end lost 4 bases, the J end lost 2 bases, and 12 bases lay between the germline ends. The CDR3 runs to 15 residues. The CDR3, as DNA: TGTGCCAGTAGTACCCAGGACAGTCCCTACAATGAGCAGTTCTTC. Its protein is CASSTQDSPYNEQFF.

The chain carries TRBV30 and TRBJ1-2; TRBD1 matches at 8 bases. CDR3 length: 12 residues. V shed 3 bases and J 8 bases; nucleotides not matched to a gene: 5. CDR1 is GTSNPN, CDR2 SVGIG, per germline (reference sequence). In DNA, the CDR3 is TGTGCCTGGAGGCAGGGGGCGGAAGGCTACACCTTC. Translation: CAWRQGAEGYTF.

The chain uses TRBV7-9 and TRBJ1-5; D is unresolved. The CDR3 consists of 10 residues. Trimming took off 8 bases at V and 8 bases at J, with 7 bases between the two ends. Germline CDR1 reads SEHNR; CDR2 reads FQNEAQ (reference sequence). CDR3 sequence (DNA): TGTGCCAGCCCCGGTGAGCCCCAGCATTTT. It specifies CASPGEPQHF.

The table lists this clone with a few counts. V is TRBV4-3 and J is TRBJ2-3; the D is unclear. The CDR3 contains 13 residues. From germline, CDR1 is LGHNA and CDR2 YSLEER. Between the trimmed V and J ends, which lost 3 bases and 2 bases, there was a span of 6 bases. The CDR3 nucleotides are TGCGCCAGCAGCCACCTACCCACAGATACGCAGTATTTT. Translation gives CASSHLPTDTQYF.

The rearrangement uses TRBV19 and TRBJ1-1; D gene ambiguous. Per the germline V gene, CDR1 is LNHDA and CDR2 is SQIVND (reference sequence). V was trimmed by 6 bases and J by 5 bases, leaving 13 bases between them. There are 13 residues in the CDR3. The CDR3 sequence is CASSQSVWTEAFF. The CDR3 region has the DNA TGTGCCAGTAGCCAGAGTGTTTGGACTGAAGCTTTCTTT.

This chain connects TRBV6-5 to TRBJ2-6, with 9 bases matching TRBD1. V dropped 5 bases and J dropped 8; count of bases not matched to a gene: 4. Germline loops: CDR1 MNHEY, CDR2 SVGAGI. This CDR3 region has 14 residues. The CDR3 reads CASSLGTGSNVLTF. The CDR3 DNA is TGTGCCAGCAGTCTCGGGACAGGGTCCAACGTCCTGACTTTC.

The rearrangement uses TRBV28 and TRBJ1-1; 8 nucleotides line up with TRBD1. CDR1 MDHEN and CDR2 SYDVKM come from the germline V gene. With 11 bases clipped from V and 2 bases from J, the junction kept 7 bases outside the gene matches. There are 13 residues in the CDR3. In DNA form, the CDR3 reads TGTGCCTTGAGACAGGGGCGAAACACTGAAGCTTTCTTT. This gives the protein CALRQGRNTEAFF.

This chain's CDR3 is CASSSPRQGNNYEQYF. The DNA for the CDR3 is TGTGCCAGCAGTTCACCTAGACAGGGTAATAATTACGAGCAGTACTTC. J is TRBJ2-7 and V is TRBV27, with 7 positions matching TRBD1. CDR1 and CDR2 (germline): MNHEY, SMNVEV (reference sequence). Trimming at V came to 4 bases and at J to 4 bases, leaving 13 bases not matched to a gene. This CDR3 is built from 16 residues.

This clone was picked up a small number of times. The chain recombines TRBV5-4 with TRBJ1-5, with 11 bases fitting TRBD1. The CDR3 is made up of 16 amino acids. The germline V gene encodes CDR1 SGHNT and CDR2 YYREEE (reference sequence). With 4 bases clipped from V and 9 bases from J, the junction kept 12 bases outside the gene matches. CDR3 residues: CASSTYPGTGGGPQHF. The CDR3 DNA sequence: TGTGCCAGCAGCACCTACCCCGGGACAGGGGGAGGGCCCCAGCATTTT.

A note on this clone: An end of the junction does not agree with germline; a read error may underlie this. The chain couples TRBV10-1 to TRBJ2-3; D is tentatively TRBD1 or TRBD2 (5 bases each). Germline CDR1 and CDR2: WNHNN and SYGVQD (reference sequence). This CDR3 has 15 amino acids. In nucleotides, the CDR3 is TGCGCCAGCAGTGAGTCTTACGGGGCCACAGATGCGCAGTATTTT. Translating gives CASSESYGATDAQYF.

V gene TRBV19 combines with J gene TRBJ2-7, with D perhaps matching TRBD1 (6 bases). V was cut by 9 bases and J by 6 bases, with 12 bases left in between. Per germline, CDR1 LNHDA and CDR2 SQIVND (reference sequence). The CDR3 contains 11 residues. CDR3 region: CASSTGSEQYF. CDR3 nucleotides: TGTGCCAGCAGCACAGGGTCCGAGCAGTACTTC.

The rearrangement joins TRBV30 to TRBJ1-2, with D hard to call. The CDR3 covers 13 residues. CDR1 GTSNPN and CDR2 SVGIG come from the germline V gene (reference sequence). Trimming cost V 5 bases and J 1 base, with 11 bases left between them. The CDR3 here is CAWEESFNYGYTF. The CDR3 nucleotides are TGTGCCTGGGAGGAATCGTTTAACTATGGCTACACCTTC.

V is TRBV28 and J is TRBJ2-3; 14 bases agree with TRBD2. The CDR3 spans 17 residues. The trim removed 4 bases at V and 2 bases at J, leaving 5 bases unmatched. The germline V gene encodes CDR1 MDHEN and CDR2 SYDVKM. The CDR3 sequence: CASSSLTSGRDTDTQYF. For the CDR3, the DNA is TGTGCCAGCAGTTCCCTGACTAGCGGGAGGGACACAGATACGCAGTATTTT.

This clone was seen once. The chain combines TRBV5-1 with TRBJ2-5; either TRBD1 or TRBD2 may supply D (5 bases each). Germline CDR1 reads SGHRS; CDR2 reads YFSETQ. The CDR3 extends over 18 amino acids. Trimming took off 0 bases at V and 5 bases at J, with 23 bases between the two ends. The DNA for the CDR3 is TGCGCCAGCAGCTTGGTTCCGTCGGGACCCATTTTACGGGAGACCCAGTACTTC. It encodes CASSLVPSGPILRETQYF.

The chain is built from TRBV28 and TRBJ2-7; 9 bases are a match to TRBD2. The CDR3 totals 15 residues. The V segment lost 5 bases and the J segment 0 bases; nucleotides outside the gene matches: 5. The germline CDR1 and CDR2 sequences are MDHEN and SYDVKM. CDR3 sequence: CASSAIAGVSYEQYF. Written as DNA, the CDR3 is TGTGCCAGCAGTGCGATAGCGGGAGTCTCCTACGAGCAGTACTTC.

The V gene is TRBV10-3, the J gene TRBJ2-5, with TRBD2 matching over 8 bases. With 10 bases clipped from V and 1 base from J, the junction kept 2 bases outside the gene matches. CDR1 is ENHRY and CDR2 is SYGVKD in the germline V gene. The CDR3 runs to 12 residues. The CDR3 reads CATGGGQETQYF. The CDR3 DNA sequence: TGTGCCACCGGGGGGGGCCAAGAGACCCAGTACTTC.

The gene calls are TRBV7-9 and TRBJ2-3; TRBD1 aligns across 9 bases. This CDR3 contains 14 residues. V lost 5 bases, J lost 4 bases, and 4 bases stayed unmatched. Germline V lookup: CDR1 SEHNR, CDR2 FQNEAQ (reference sequence). The CDR3 DNA reads TGTGCCAGCAGCATACAGGGGGCCGCAGATACGCAGTATTTT. Translation gives CASSIQGAADTQYF. The whole variable domain, remainder taken from reference TRBV7-9 and TRBJ2-3, is DTGVSQNPRHKITKRGQNVTFRCDPISEHNRLYWYRQTLGQGPEFLTYFQNEAQLEKSRLLSDRFSAERPKGSFSTLEIQRTEQGDSAMYLCASSIQGAADTQYFGPGTRLTVL.

This sequence joins TRBV5-1 and TRBJ2-2; either TRBD1 or TRBD2 may supply D (5 bases each). The germline V gene has CDR1 SGHRS and CDR2 YFSETQ. This CDR3 is 15 amino acids long. V was cut by 3 bases and J by 2 bases, with 11 bases left in between. CDR3 nucleotides: TGCGCCAGCAGCTCTTGGGACGGCAACACCGGGGAGCTGTTTTTT. It specifies CASSSWDGNTGELFF.

The chain has TRBV7-2 and TRBJ1-1; TRBD1 aligns across 7 bases. The length of the CDR3 is 14 residues. V trimming: 5 bases; J trimming: 4 bases; junction bases outside the gene matches: 7. Germline V CDR1 and CDR2: SGHTA, FQGNSA. The CDR3 region is CASSQGRTGTEAFF. In DNA, the CDR3 is TGTGCCAGCAGCCAGGGCCGGACAGGCACTGAAGCTTTCTTT.